The 14 T cell receptor beta chains reported below all come from one sample, sequenced in a study of T cell responses to AZD1222 COVID-19 vaccine. Data came from immunoSEQ multiplex PCR; TCRdb stores just in-frame clones and leaves some out. The table has about 15,000 clones, about three quarters seen once. The sequenced sample was peripheral blood, obtained 28 days after the second AZD1222 dose. These receptors all come from an adult who received the AZD1222 COVID-19 vaccine.

V and J are TRBV4-3 and TRBJ1-6; D is unclear. Trimming took off 4 bases at V and 6 bases at J, with 13 bases between the two ends. This CDR3 contains 15 residues. The germline CDR1 and CDR2 sequences are LGHNA and YSLEER. CDR3 in DNA: TGCGCCAGCAGCCCCAACCTGGCGGCTAATTCACCCCTCCACTTT. Translating gives CASSPNLAANSPLHF.

DNA of the CDR3: TGCAGTGCTACCTTGGACAGTGAAGCTTTCTTT. Its translation is CSATLDSEAFF. The J gene is TRBJ1-1, the V gene TRBV20-1, with D perhaps matching TRBD1 (6 bases). Germline-derived CDR1 and CDR2 are DFQATT and SNEGSKA (reference sequence). This CDR3 is 11 amino acids long. V was pared by 4 bases and J by 7 bases, with 10 bases between.

CDR3 nucleotide sequence: TGTGCCAGCAGTATGGGGACTATGATTGAAAAACTGTTTTTT. This codes for CASSMGTMIEKLFF. The V call is TRBV5-6, the J call TRBJ1-4; D possibly corresponds to TRBD1 (5 bases). Germline-derived CDR1 and CDR2 are SGHDT and YYEEEE. V was cut by 5 bases and J by 7 bases, with 15 bases left in between. CDR3 length equals 14 residues.

The chain recombines TRBV7-8 with TRBJ2-3; tentative D call: TRBD2 (5 bases). Germline CDR1 reads SGHVS; CDR2 reads FQNEAQ. The germline V and J ends were trimmed by 6 bases and 1 base, with 17 bases remaining between them. This CDR3 has 16 residues. The CDR3 DNA follows: TGTGCCAGCAGATATGAGGGTACCCTAGGCACAGATACGCAGTATTTT. This translates into CASRYEGTLGTDTQYF.

The chain combines TRBV4-1 with TRBJ2-7, with D unresolved. The V end was cut by 0 bases, the J end by 7 bases, with 4 bases between. Germline V CDR1 and CDR2: MGHRA, YSYEKL. This CDR3 is 11 amino acids long. CDR3 loop: CASSQEGEQYF. The CDR3 nucleotides are TGCGCCAGCAGCCAAGAGGGTGAGCAGTACTTC.

The J gene is TRBJ1-6, the V gene TRBV11-2; possible D gene TRBD1, 6 bases. CDR1 is SGHAT, CDR2 FQNNGV, per germline. The CDR3 has 15 amino acids. V lost 10 bases to trimming and J lost 7 bases, with 20 bases between them. The CDR3: CATTLSDSTNSPLHF. CDR3 coding DNA: TGTGCCACAACTCTCTCGGACAGTACAAATTCACCCCTCCACTTT. Supplemented by reference TRBV11-2 and TRBJ1-6, the full variable domain reads EAGVAQSPRYKIIEKRQSVAFWCNPISGHATLYWYQQILGQGPKLLIQFQNNGVVDDSQLPKDRFSAERLKGVDSTLKIQPAKLEDSAVYLCATTLSDSTNSPLHFGNGTRLTVT.

V and J are TRBV7-9 and TRBJ2-1; 10 positions match TRBD2. The CDR3 is 16 residues long. The junction had 8 bases not matched to a gene; V was cut back by 5 bases and J by 4 bases. Germline loops: CDR1 SEHNR, CDR2 FQNEAQ (reference sequence). CDR3 nucleotide sequence: TGTGCCAGCAGCGATCCCCCTAGCGGGGGATACAATGAGCAGTTCTTC. Protein sequence: CASSDPPSGGYNEQFF.

The chain recombines TRBV5-3 with TRBJ2-7; D possibly corresponds to TRBD2 (6 bases). TRBV5-3 has ORF status, its function being uncertain. The CDR3 runs to 17 residues. Trimming took 9 bases from V and 0 from J, leaving 25 bases between them. CDR3: CAIVGGAGPLLSYEQYF. In DNA, the CDR3 is TGTGCCATAGTGGGAGGAGCGGGCCCTCTGCTCTCCTACGAGCAGTACTTC.

Only a few counts were recorded for this clone. The V gene is TRBV9, the J gene TRBJ2-3; 9 bases are shared with TRBD2. V gave up 0 bases and J gave up 0 bases; unmatched junction bases: 8. The length of the CDR3 is 18 residues. Germline V CDR1 and CDR2: SGDLS, YYNGEE. The CDR3: CASSVGMRGGRSTDTQYF. The CDR3 DNA follows: TGTGCCAGCAGCGTAGGTATGCGGGGGGGAAGAAGCACAGATACGCAGTATTTT.

The V and J genes are TRBV7-2 and TRBJ1-5, with D perhaps matching TRBD1 (6 bases). V was shortened by 2 bases and J by 6 bases, with 14 bases between the two germline ends. The germline gives CDR1 SGHTA, CDR2 FQGNSA. The CDR3 has 15 amino acids. The CDR3 is CASSLQQGPFQPQHF. In nucleotides, the CDR3 is TGTGCCAGCAGCTTACAACAGGGCCCGTTTCAGCCCCAGCATTTT.

The CDR3 is CASSSRGAGTGGTDTQYF. DNA of the CDR3: TGTGCCAGCAGCTCGCGCGGAGCCGGGACAGGGGGGACAGATACGCAGTATTTT. The rearrangement uses TRBV7-2 and TRBJ2-3, with TRBD1 matching over 11 bases. Germline CDR1 SGHTA, CDR2 FQGNSA. Losses at the gene ends were 4 bases for V and 3 bases for J; bases not matched to a gene: 12. CDR3 length equals 18 residues.

The V gene is TRBV9, the J gene TRBJ1-4; a weak D match, TRBD1 (5 bases). Germline values: CDR1 SGDLS, CDR2 YYNGEE. The length of the CDR3 is 17 residues. The V end lost 0 bases, the J end lost 7 bases, and 19 bases lay between the germline ends. CDR3 DNA sequence: TGTGCCAGCAGCGTAGGGGTGATGGGGGGAGGCAGTGAAAAACTGTTTTTT. It codes for CASSVGVMGGGSEKLFF.

The rearrangement joins TRBV15 to TRBJ1-1; maybe TRBD1 (6 bases). V lost 8 bases, J lost 0 bases, and 13 bases lay in between. The CDR3 runs to 14 residues. Germline V gives CDR1 LNHNV, CDR2 YYDKDF (reference sequence). CDR3 coding DNA: TGTGCCACCTCCGCCGGACAGTTGAACACTGAAGCTTTCTTT. It specifies CATSAGQLNTEAFF.

Only a few counts were recorded for this clone. The chain couples TRBV11-3 to TRBJ2-2, with 8 bases fitting TRBD2. CDR3 length: 16 amino acids. V lost 1 base and J lost 6; bases outside the gene matches: 7. Germline V gene lookup returns CDR1 SGHNT and CDR2 YENEEA. The CDR3 protein is CASSLAAGALPGELFF. CDR3 sequence (DNA): TGTGCCAGCAGCTTAGCAGCGGGGGCCCTTCCCGGGGAGCTGTTTTTT.